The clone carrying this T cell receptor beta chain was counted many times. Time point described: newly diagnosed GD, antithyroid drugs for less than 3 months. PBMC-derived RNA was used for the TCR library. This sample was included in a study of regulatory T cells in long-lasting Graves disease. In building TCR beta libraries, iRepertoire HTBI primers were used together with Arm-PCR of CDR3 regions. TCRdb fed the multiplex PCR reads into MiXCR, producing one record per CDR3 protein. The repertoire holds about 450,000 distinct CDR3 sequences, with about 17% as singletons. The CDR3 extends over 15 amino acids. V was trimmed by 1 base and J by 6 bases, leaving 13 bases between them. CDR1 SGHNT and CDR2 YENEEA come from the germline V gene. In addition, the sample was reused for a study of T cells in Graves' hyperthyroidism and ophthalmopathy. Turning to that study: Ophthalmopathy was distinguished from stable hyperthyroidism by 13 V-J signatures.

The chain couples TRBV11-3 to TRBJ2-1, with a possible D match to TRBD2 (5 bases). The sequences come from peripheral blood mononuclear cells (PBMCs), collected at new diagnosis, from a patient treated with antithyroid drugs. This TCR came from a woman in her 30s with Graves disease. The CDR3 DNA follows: TGTGCCAGCAGCTTAGGAGGGCTAGCAGTCAATGAGCAGTTCTTC. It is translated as CASSLGGLAVNEQFF.